Listed here are 16 T cell receptor beta chains from one sample, sequenced in a study of T-cell memory formation after mild COVID-19. From the 5' RACE reads, TCRdb called clonotypes with MiXCR, one entry per CDR3 protein. The table records a few hundred thousand distinct CDR3 sequences, 27% of them present only once. Sequencing used PBMCs or a T cell subset sorted from them (not recorded which). These receptors originate from an adult woman who had mild COVID-19 (a few samples of this study predate the infection). Cell type and time point are not known.

This sequence joins TRBV7-9 and TRBJ2-7; TRBD1 matches at 7 bases. The CDR3 is 12 amino acids. V lost 5 bases and J lost 7; bases outside the gene matches: 5. The V gene's germline CDR1 is SEHNR and CDR2 FQNEAQ (reference sequence). The CDR3 nucleotides read TGTGCCAGCAGCGCGGACAGGCTGGAGCAGTACTTC. This codes for CASSADRLEQYF.

This clonotype was detected once. The chain couples TRBV7-8 to TRBJ2-3; 9 bases are shared with TRBD1. The CDR3 length is 12 residues. The germline gives CDR1 SGHVS, CDR2 FQNEAQ. CDR3 in DNA: TGTGCGGGACAGGGAATCGAGGATACGCAGTATTTT. Translated: CAGQGIEDTQYF.

This clonotype occurred a few times. The chain combines TRBV7-9 with TRBJ2-5; D possibly corresponds to TRBD2 (5 bases). V was cut by 5 bases and J by 4 bases, with 14 bases left in between. Per the germline V gene, CDR1 is SEHNR and CDR2 is FQNEAQ (reference sequence). The CDR3 is 14 residues long. The CDR3 nucleotides are TGTGCCAGCAGCCCCGGACTTCCTGGAGAGACCCAGTACTTC. It translates to CASSPGLPGETQYF.

The V gene is TRBV11-2, the J gene TRBJ2-3; 13 bases map to TRBD2. Germline CDR1 reads SGHAT; CDR2 reads FQNNGV. The ends lost 0 bases at V and 8 bases at J; junction bases unmatched: 5. There are 16 residues in the CDR3. In DNA form, the CDR3 reads TGTGCCAGCAGCTTAGACCCCGGGACTAGCGGGGTTACGCAGTATTTT. Encoded protein: CASSLDPGTSGVTQYF.

This clonotype appeared a few times. The J gene is TRBJ1-5, the V gene TRBV7-2; no definite D call. Trimming removed 2 bases from V and 2 bases from J, with 10 bases in between. Looked up from germline, CDR1 is SGHTA and CDR2 is FQGNSA. The CDR3 sequence is 15 residues long. The CDR3 region is CASSLSPLGNQPQHF. CDR3 nucleotides: TGTGCCAGCAGCTTAAGCCCCCTCGGCAATCAGCCCCAGCATTTT.

This clonotype was picked up a small number of times. The chain joins TRBV5-1 to TRBJ2-7, with D unclear. Germline values: CDR1 SGHRS, CDR2 YFSETQ. The CDR3 loop spans 22 amino acids. V was cut by 2 bases and J by 5 bases, with 38 bases left in between. This chain's CDR3 is CASSFEGPGWGNVGRERNEQYF. The CDR3 coding sequence is TGCGCCAGCAGCTTTGAAGGCCCCGGTTGGGGAAACGTGGGCAGAGAGAGGAACGAGCAGTACTTC.

This clonotype was detected only once. This sequence joins TRBV7-2 and TRBJ2-1; D is unclear. This CDR3 is built from 13 residues. V shed 6 bases and J shed 7 bases, with 13 bases lying between them. Germline CDR1 SGHTA, CDR2 FQGNSA. CDR3 sequence: CASRKGTTNEQFF. DNA for the CDR3: TGTGCCAGCAGGAAAGGAACAACAAATGAGCAGTTCTTC. Variable domain in full (rest from reference TRBV7-2 and TRBJ2-1): GAGVSQSPSNKVTEKGKDVELRCDPISGHTALYWYRQSLGQGLEFLIYFQGNSAPDKSGLPSDRFSAERTGGSVSTLTIQRTQQEDSAVYLCASRKGTTNEQFFGPGTRLTVL.

The rearrangement joins TRBV20-1 to TRBJ2-2; 10 bases line up with TRBD2. V gave up 6 bases and J gave up 9 bases; unmatched junction bases: 10. The CDR3 totals 14 residues. CDR1 is DFQATT, CDR2 SNEGSKA, per germline (reference sequence). The DNA of the CDR3 is TGCAGTGCCTCAGGATCTAGCGGGGGACGGGAGCTGTTTTTT. It translates to CSASGSSGGRELFF.

The chain recombines TRBV30 with TRBJ2-3; 10 bases match TRBD1. V lost 0 bases, J lost 3 bases, and 18 bases stayed unmatched. The CDR3 has 20 amino acids. Germline V lookup: CDR1 GTSNPN, CDR2 SVGIG (reference sequence). CDR3 amino acids: CAWSVTRKTQDRGKTDTQYF. The DNA for the CDR3 is TGTGCCTGGAGTGTAACTCGAAAGACTCAGGACAGGGGGAAAACAGATACGCAGTATTTT.

This clonotype was picked up a small number of times. The CDR3 protein is CASSPTWRGDYEQYF. CDR3 coding DNA: TGTGCCAGCAGCCCAACTTGGAGGGGGGATTACGAGCAGTACTTC. The V and J genes are TRBV3-1 and TRBJ2-7; TRBD1 or TRBD2 may be the D gene (6 bases each). CDR3 length: 15 amino acids. Germline V gene sequence: CDR1 LGHDT, CDR2 YNNKEL (reference sequence). The V gene lost 4 bases and the J gene lost 4 bases, with 17 bases spanning the gap.

This clonotype was observed a few times. The chain uses TRBV10-3 and TRBJ2-1, with D unresolved. Between the trimmed V and J ends, which lost 5 bases and 3 bases, there was a span of 2 bases. CDR1 and CDR2 (germline): ENHRY, SYGVKD. The length of the CDR3 is 11 residues. CDR3 region: CAISIYNEQFF. The CDR3, as DNA: TGTGCCATCAGTATCTACAATGAGCAGTTCTTC.

This clonotype has just a few counts. The V gene is TRBV7-9, the J gene TRBJ2-1; TRBD2 matches 7 bases. Trimming removed 5 bases from V and 0 bases from J; junction bases left unmatched: 10. The CDR3 sequence is 17 residues long. Germline V gene sequence: CDR1 SEHNR, CDR2 FQNEAQ (reference sequence). CDR3 sequence: CASSPATGGSSYNEQFF. The DNA for the CDR3 is TGTGCCAGCAGCCCCGCTACCGGCGGGAGCTCCTACAATGAGCAGTTCTTC.

The chain has TRBV4-1 and TRBJ2-6; 8 nucleotides match TRBD2. The CDR3 contains 18 residues. V shed 0 bases, J shed 1 base, and the junction held 5 bases outside the gene matches. Looked up from germline, CDR1 is MGHRA and CDR2 is YSYEKL. CDR3 sequence: CASSQEGGLGSGANVLTF. CDR3 DNA: TGCGCCAGCAGCCAAGAAGGGGGACTAGGTTCTGGGGCCAACGTCCTGACTTTC.

The chain is built from TRBV18 and TRBJ2-1; D might be TRBD1 (5 bases). This CDR3 is 16 amino acids long. The V end lost 1 base, the J end lost 0 bases, and 10 bases lay between the germline ends. Germline CDR1 is KGHSH and CDR2 is LQKENI. CDR3 residues: CASSPRTRSSYNEQFF. CDR3 nucleotide sequence: TGTGCCAGCTCACCACGGACAAGGAGCTCCTACAATGAGCAGTTCTTC.

The rearrangement uses TRBV6-5 and TRBJ2-1; tentative D call: TRBD1 (5 bases). CDR1 and CDR2 from the germline V gene are MNHEY and SVGAGI. The CDR3 contains 13 residues. V was cut by 6 bases and J by 6 bases, with 12 bases left in between. The CDR3 DNA reads TGTGCCAGCAGGAAGAAAGGGGTCAATGAGCAGTTCTTC. Translating gives CASRKKGVNEQFF.

The gene calls are TRBV6-5 and TRBJ2-3; weak D call: TRBD1 (5 bases). The CDR3 loop spans 14 amino acids. CDR1 MNHEY and CDR2 SVGAGI come from the germline V gene. Trimming cost V 4 bases and J 3 bases, with 11 bases left between them. The CDR3 bases are TGTGCCAGCAGTTTTGCCAAGGGGACAGATACGCAGTATTTT. Translated: CASSFAKGTDTQYF.